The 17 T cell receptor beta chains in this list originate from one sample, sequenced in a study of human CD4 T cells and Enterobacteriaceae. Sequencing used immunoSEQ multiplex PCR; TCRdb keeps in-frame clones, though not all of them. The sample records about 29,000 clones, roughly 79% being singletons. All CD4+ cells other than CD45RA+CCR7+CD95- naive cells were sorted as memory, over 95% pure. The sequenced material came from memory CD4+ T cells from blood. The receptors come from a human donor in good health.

CDR3 sequence (DNA): TGTGCCAGCAGCCCCCTAGCGGGAAGGGGTCAGGATACGCAGTATTTT. This translates into CASSPLAGRGQDTQYF. The rearrangement links TRBV9 to TRBJ2-3, with 9 bases identical to TRBD2. This CDR3 is 16 amino acids long. In germline, CDR1 is SGDLS, CDR2 YYNGEE. With V trimmed by 4 bases and J by 6 bases, 12 bases remained unmatched.

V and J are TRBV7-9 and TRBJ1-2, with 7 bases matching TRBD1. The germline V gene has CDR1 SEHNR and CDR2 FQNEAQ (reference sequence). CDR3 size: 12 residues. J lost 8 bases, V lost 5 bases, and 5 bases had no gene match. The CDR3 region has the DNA TGTGCCAGCAGCCCTAGACAGGGCGGCTACACCTTC. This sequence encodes CASSPRQGGYTF.

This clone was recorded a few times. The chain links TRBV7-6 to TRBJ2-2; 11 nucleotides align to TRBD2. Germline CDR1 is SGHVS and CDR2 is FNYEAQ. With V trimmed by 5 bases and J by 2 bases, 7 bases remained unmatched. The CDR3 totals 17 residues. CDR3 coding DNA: TGTGCCAGCAGCGCCCGACTAGCGGGAAAAAACACCGGGGAGCTGTTTTTT. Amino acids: CASSARLAGKNTGELFF.

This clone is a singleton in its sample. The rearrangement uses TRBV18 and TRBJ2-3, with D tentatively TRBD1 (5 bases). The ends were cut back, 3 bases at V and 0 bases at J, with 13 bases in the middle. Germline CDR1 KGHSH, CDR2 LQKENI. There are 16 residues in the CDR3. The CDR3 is CASSPLAAGSTDTQYF. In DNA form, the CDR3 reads TGTGCCAGCTCACCTCTCGCGGCAGGGAGCACAGATACGCAGTATTTT.

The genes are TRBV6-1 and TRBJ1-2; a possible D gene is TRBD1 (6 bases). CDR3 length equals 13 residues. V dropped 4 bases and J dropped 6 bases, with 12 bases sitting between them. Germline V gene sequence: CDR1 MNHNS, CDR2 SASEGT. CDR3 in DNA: TGTGCCAGCAGTGTTCGAAGGGGGGATGGCTACACCTTC. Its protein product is CASSVRRGDGYTF.

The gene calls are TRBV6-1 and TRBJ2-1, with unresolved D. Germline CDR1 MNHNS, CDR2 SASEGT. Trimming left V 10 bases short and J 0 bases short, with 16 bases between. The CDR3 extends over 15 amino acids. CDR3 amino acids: CATTTDFDSYNEQFF. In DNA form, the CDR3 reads TGTGCCACCACTACAGACTTTGACTCCTACAATGAGCAGTTCTTC.

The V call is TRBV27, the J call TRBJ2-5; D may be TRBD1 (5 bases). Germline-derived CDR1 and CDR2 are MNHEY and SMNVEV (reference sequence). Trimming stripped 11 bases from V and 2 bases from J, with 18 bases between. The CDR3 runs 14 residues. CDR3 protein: CASKGWGFQETQYF. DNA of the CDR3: TGTGCCTCCAAGGGGTGGGGCTTTCAAGAGACCCAGTACTTC.

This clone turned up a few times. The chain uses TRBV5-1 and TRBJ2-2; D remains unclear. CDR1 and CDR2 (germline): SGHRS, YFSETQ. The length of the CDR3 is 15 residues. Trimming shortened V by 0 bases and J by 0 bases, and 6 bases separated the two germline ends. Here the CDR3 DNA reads TGCGCCAGCAGCTTGGGGGAAGCGAACACCGGGGAGCTGTTTTTT. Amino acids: CASSLGEANTGELFF.

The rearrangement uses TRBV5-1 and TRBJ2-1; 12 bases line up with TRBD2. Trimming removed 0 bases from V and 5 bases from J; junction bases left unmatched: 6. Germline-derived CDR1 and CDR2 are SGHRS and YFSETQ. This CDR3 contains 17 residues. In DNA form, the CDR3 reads TGCGCCAGCAGCTTGGTGACTAGCGGGAGTATGGACAATGAGCAGTTCTTC. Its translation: CASSLVTSGSMDNEQFF.

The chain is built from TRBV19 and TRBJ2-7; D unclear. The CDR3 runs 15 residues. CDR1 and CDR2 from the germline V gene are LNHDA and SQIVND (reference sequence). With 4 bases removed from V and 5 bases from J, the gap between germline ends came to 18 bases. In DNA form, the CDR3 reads TGTGCCAGTAGTACCAATCTAGAATCAATGCACGAGCAGTACTTC. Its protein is CASSTNLESMHEQYF.

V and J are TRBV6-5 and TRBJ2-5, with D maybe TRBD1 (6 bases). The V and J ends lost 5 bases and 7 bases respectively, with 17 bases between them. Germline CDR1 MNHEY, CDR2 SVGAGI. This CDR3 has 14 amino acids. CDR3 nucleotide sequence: TGTGCCAGCAGTCGACCGGGACATGTCAGGACCCAGTACTTC. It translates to CASSRPGHVRTQYF.

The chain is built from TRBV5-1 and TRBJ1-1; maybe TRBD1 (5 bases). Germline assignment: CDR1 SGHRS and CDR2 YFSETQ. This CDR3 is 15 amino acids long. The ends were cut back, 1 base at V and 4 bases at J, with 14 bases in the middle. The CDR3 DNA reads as TGCGCCAGCAGCTTGAGAGAGGGGTCGGGCACTGAAGCTTTCTTT. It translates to CASSLREGSGTEAFF.

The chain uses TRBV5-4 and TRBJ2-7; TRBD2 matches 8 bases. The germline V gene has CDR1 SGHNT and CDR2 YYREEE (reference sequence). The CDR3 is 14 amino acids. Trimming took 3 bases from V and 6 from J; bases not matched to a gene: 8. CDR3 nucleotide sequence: TGTGCCAGCAGCTCCCCCTCAGCGGGAGCCGAGCAGTACTTC. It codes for CASSSPSAGAEQYF.

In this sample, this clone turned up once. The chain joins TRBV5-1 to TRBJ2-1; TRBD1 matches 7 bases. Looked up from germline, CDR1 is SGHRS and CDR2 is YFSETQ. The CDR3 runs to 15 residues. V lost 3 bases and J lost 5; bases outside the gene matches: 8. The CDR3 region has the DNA TGCGCCAGCAGCTCCGCAGGGGGTGAACACAATGAGCAGTTCTTC. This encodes CASSSAGGEHNEQFF.

The CDR3 region has the DNA TGTGCCAGCTCACCAAGGCAGATCAACACTGAAGCTTTCTTT. Translation: CASSPRQINTEAFF. The chain combines TRBV18 with TRBJ1-1, with no clear D. The ends were cut back, 2 bases at V and 2 bases at J, with 9 bases in the middle. CDR3 length: 14 amino acids. Germline CDR1 reads KGHSH; CDR2 reads LQKENI. Full variable domain (rest looked up from reference TRBV18 and TRBJ1-1): NAGVMQNPRHLVRRRGQEARLRCSPMKGHSHVYWYRQLPEEGLKFMVYLQKENIIDESGMPKERFSAEFPKEGPSILRIQQVVRGDSAAYFCASSPRQINTEAFFGQGTRLTVV.

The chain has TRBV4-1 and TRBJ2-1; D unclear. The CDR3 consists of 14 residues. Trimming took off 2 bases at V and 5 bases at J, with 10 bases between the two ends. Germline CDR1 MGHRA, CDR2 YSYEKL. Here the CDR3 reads CASSQRSIDNEQFF. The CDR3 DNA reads TGCGCCAGCAGCCAAAGGTCCATCGACAATGAGCAGTTCTTC.

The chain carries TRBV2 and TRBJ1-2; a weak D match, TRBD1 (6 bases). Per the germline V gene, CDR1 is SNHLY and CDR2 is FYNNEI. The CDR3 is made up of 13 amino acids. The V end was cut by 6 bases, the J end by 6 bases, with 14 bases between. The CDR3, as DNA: TGTGCCAGCAGCGGCAGGGGAAAGGATGGCTACACCTTC. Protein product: CASSGRGKDGYTF.